A selection of T cell receptor beta chains follows, all from one sample in a study of cytomegalovirus exposure and HLA in healthy donors. Data came from immunoSEQ multiplex PCR; TCRdb stores just in-frame clones and leaves some out. Here the sample spans some 93,000 clones, around 84% being singletons. The source material was PBMCs. The source is a middle-aged woman in good health and CMV-seronegative. Both conserved end residues are part of each CDR3. Fields, in order: CDR3 DNA, CDR3 protein, V gene, clone size, J gene, D gene. The D gene is left open where the match is weak. Expanded clones get a size class; other rows say once, few or many, or leave the size out.

DNA: TGCGCCAGCAGTGGCAGGTATCCCTACGAGCAGTACTTC; CDR3: CASSGRYPYEQYF; V: TRBV10-1; size: NA; J: TRBJ2-7; D: NA
DNA: TGTGCCAGCAGTCTCCAAGCGGGAGGGGGTGAGCAGTACTTC; CDR3: CASSLQAGGGEQYF; V: TRBV27; size: NA; J: TRBJ2-7; D: TRBD2
DNA: TGTGCCAGTAGTATACTCGGACAGGGGTCGGCCTACGAGCAGTACTTC; CDR3: CASSILGQGSAYEQYF; V: TRBV19; size: NA; J: TRBJ2-7; D: TRBD1
DNA: TGCGCCAGCAGCGATATTAGCGGGTTATACAATGAGCAGTTCTTC; CDR3: CASSDISGLYNEQFF; V: TRBV10-2; size: NA; J: TRBJ2-1; D: TRBD2
DNA: TGCAGCGTTGATATGGGGGCGGGCTACGAGCAGTACTTC; CDR3: CSVDMGAGYEQYF; V: TRBV29-1; size: NA; J: TRBJ2-7; D: NA
DNA: TGCGCCAGCAGTCAGGGGCCTGGAAACACCATATATTTT; CDR3: CASSQGPGNTIYF; V: TRBV10-2; size: NA; J: TRBJ1-3; D: NA
DNA: TGTGCCAGCAGTTTATTTTCCAGGGCTGGGCAGCCCCAGCATTTT; CDR3: CASSLFSRAGQPQHF; V: TRBV27; size: NA; J: TRBJ1-5; D: NA
DNA: TGTGCCACCGGGACAGTCAATGAGCAGTTCTTC; CDR3: CATGTVNEQFF; V: TRBV7-2; size: NA; J: TRBJ2-1; D: TRBD1
DNA: TGCGCCAGCAGCCCCTTTCGCGGACAGGCACACACTGAAGCTTTCTTT; CDR3: CASSPFRGQAHTEAFF; V: TRBV4-1; size: NA; J: TRBJ1-1; D: TRBD1
DNA: TGTGCCAGCAGTTTATGGGGTAGCGGGAGAACAGATACGCAGTATTTT; CDR3: CASSLWGSGRTDTQYF; V: TRBV28; size: NA; J: TRBJ2-3; D: TRBD2
DNA: TGTGCCAGCAGTTTGAGGATCGACACCGGGGAGCTGTTTTTT; CDR3: CASSLRIDTGELFF; V: TRBV27; size: NA; J: TRBJ2-2; D: NA
DNA: TGTGCCAGCAGTCCTGGGACAGCGAATCAGCCCCAGCATTTT; CDR3: CASSPGTANQPQHF; V: TRBV28; size: NA; J: TRBJ1-5; D: TRBD1
DNA: TGCGCCAGCAGTTCTACAGGGACAAGGAACACTGAAGCTTTCTTT; CDR3: CASSSTGTRNTEAFF; V: TRBV10-1; size: NA; J: TRBJ1-1; D: NA
DNA: TGTGCCAGTAGTATTGGTCAACTTAGCAATCAGCCCCAGCATTTT; CDR3: CASSIGQLSNQPQHF; V: TRBV19; size: once; J: TRBJ1-5; D: NA
DNA: TGCGCCAGCAGCTTGGGAAGCGGGGGTGAGCAGTTCTTC; CDR3: CASSLGSGGEQFF; V: TRBV5-1; size: NA; J: TRBJ2-1; D: TRBD2
DNA: TGTGCCTCGGACAGGGAGTCCTACGAGCAGTACTTC; CDR3: CASDRESYEQYF; V: TRBV30; size: NA; J: TRBJ2-7; D: TRBD1
DNA: TGTGCCAGCAGCCAAACGCCGGGACAGGGGGAACAGCCCCAGCATTTT; CDR3: CASSQTPGQGEQPQHF; V: TRBV4-2; size: NA; J: TRBJ1-5; D: TRBD1
DNA: TGCAGCGTTCCTCGGCTAGCGAGTTTATCCTACAATGAGCAGTTCTTC; CDR3: CSVPRLASLSYNEQFF; V: TRBV29-1; size: NA; J: TRBJ2-1; D: NA
DNA: TGTGCCAGCAGGGCGGACAGGCTCCCCTTAGGGAACACTGAAGCTTTCTTT; CDR3: CASRADRLPLGNTEAFF; V: TRBV27; size: NA; J: TRBJ1-1; D: TRBD1
DNA: TGCAGCTATCGGTCTCGCGGGAGACAAAAAGGACGAAGCACCGGGGAGCTGTTTTTT; CDR3: CSYRSRGRQKGRSTGELFF; V: TRBV29-1; size: NA; J: TRBJ2-2; D: TRBD2
DNA: TGTGCCACCCTAGACTTCCTAGCGGCTACCGGGGAGCTGTTTTTT; CDR3: CATLDFLAATGELFF; V: TRBV19; size: NA; J: TRBJ2-2; D: TRBD2
DNA: TGTGCCTCAACTTGGGGGAGAGGGGGGGATTCACCCCTCCACTTT; CDR3: CASTWGRGGDSPLHF; V: TRBV13; size: NA; J: TRBJ1-6; D: NA
DNA: TGTGCCAGCACCATCGATGGCGGGAGGAGTCGTGAGCAGTTCTTC; CDR3: CASTIDGGRSREQFF; V: TRBV7-9; size: NA; J: TRBJ2-1; D: TRBD2
DNA: TGCGCCAGCACTCGCCCGGAGAACAATGAGCAGTTCTTC; CDR3: CASTRPENNEQFF; V: TRBV5-1; size: few; J: TRBJ2-1; D: NA
DNA: TGTGCCAGTAGTTTGAGAGAGACCCAGTACTTC; CDR3: CASSLRETQYF; V: TRBV19; size: NA; J: TRBJ2-5; D: NA
DNA: TGTGCCAGTAGTATCAGGACAGCGAACACTGAAGCTTTCTTT; CDR3: CASSIRTANTEAFF; V: TRBV19; size: NA; J: TRBJ1-1; D: NA
DNA: TGTGCCAGCAGCGCGCAACAGGGCCTGGGAGACACTGAAGCTTTCTTT; CDR3: CASSAQQGLGDTEAFF; V: TRBV13; size: NA; J: TRBJ1-1; D: NA
DNA: TGTGCCAGCAGTTTGATCCAGGGGAAGGGGGACACTGAAGCTTTCTTT; CDR3: CASSLIQGKGDTEAFF; V: TRBV28; size: NA; J: TRBJ1-1; D: NA
DNA: TGCGCCAGCAGTGGCCCCGACAGCTCGACTGGGGCCAACGTCCTGACTTTC; CDR3: CASSGPDSSTGANVLTF; V: TRBV6-1; size: NA; J: TRBJ2-6; D: NA
DNA: TGTGCCAGCAGTGAAGCCGGCGGGAGGGTAAAGACCCAGTACTTC; CDR3: CASSEAGGRVKTQYF; V: TRBV6-1; size: NA; J: TRBJ2-5; D: TRBD2
DNA: TGCGCCAGCAGCTTGTCACAGGGGGCAGCTGGAAACACCATATATTTT; CDR3: CASSLSQGAAGNTIYF; V: TRBV5-1; size: NA; J: TRBJ1-3; D: TRBD1